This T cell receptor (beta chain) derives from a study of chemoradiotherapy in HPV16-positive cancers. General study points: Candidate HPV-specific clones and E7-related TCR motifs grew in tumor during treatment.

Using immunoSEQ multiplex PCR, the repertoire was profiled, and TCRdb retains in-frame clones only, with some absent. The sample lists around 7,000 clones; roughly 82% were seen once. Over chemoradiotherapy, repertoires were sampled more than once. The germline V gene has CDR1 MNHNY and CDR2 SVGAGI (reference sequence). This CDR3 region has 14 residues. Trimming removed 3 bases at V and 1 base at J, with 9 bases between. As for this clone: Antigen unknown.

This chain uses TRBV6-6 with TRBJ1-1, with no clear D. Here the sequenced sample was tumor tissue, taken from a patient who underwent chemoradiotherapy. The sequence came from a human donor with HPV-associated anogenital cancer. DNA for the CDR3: TGTGCCAGCAGTTATAGTTCCGAGAACACTGAAGCTTTCTTT. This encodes CASSYSSENTEAFF.